The clone carrying this TCR beta chain was found a few times. Its antigen remains unidentified. V lost 1 base, J lost 3 bases, and 4 bases stayed unmatched. CDR1 SEHNR and CDR2 FQNEAQ come from the germline V gene (reference sequence). This CDR3 is 15 amino acids long. This sample is drawn from a study of CD8 T cells in ankylosing spondylitis. Study-level findings and limits: Researchers reportedly found disease-linked clones significantly enriched in matched ankylosing spondylitis synovial fluid. Disease-linked clones proved CD8+ and comparatively uncommon in peripheral blood. Typical of ankylosing spondylitis blood, it appeared, was a TCR beta motif of fewer than ten highly homologous variants. Some of these motif variants have turned up before, in reports on reactive arthritis synovial fluid and blood.

Using quantitative 5'-RACE with molecular barcodes, the authors made TCR beta libraries. TCRdb reprocessed the 5' RACE reads via MiXCR and lists one record per CDR3 protein. This sample carries about 220,000 distinct CDR3 sequences, 5.5% to 7.5% of them seen once, and the ten largest clones take 14%. The sequencing sample was made of blood, either unsorted or a sorted T cell fraction (not recorded which). The sequence was collected from a male donor with ankylosing spondylitis. The chain has TRBV7-9 and TRBJ2-5; 8 bases match TRBD2. CDR3 sequence: CASSLVRGVEETQYF. The CDR3 DNA reads as TGTGCCAGCAGCTTAGTGCGGGGGGTGGAAGAGACCCAGTACTTC.